This T cell receptor beta chain was recovered during a study of T-cell reconstitution after alpha-beta-depleted transplantation in children. This clonotype has only a few counts. Preparation of the TCRbeta library was carried out with unique molecular identifiers. TCRdb analysed the PCR reads with MiXCR anew, one entry per CDR3 protein. The sample lists about 640,000 distinct CDR3 sequences; around a sixth were seen once. The length of the CDR3 is 17 residues. With V trimmed by 2 bases and J by 7 bases, 13 bases remained unmatched. The germline gives CDR1 MNHEY, CDR2 SVGAGI. This receptor was obtained from a human donor who donated a stem cell graft to a child with acute myeloid leukemia. This specimen was PBMCs from the stem cell graft donor, taken from the stem cell graft. The V call is TRBV6-5, the J call TRBJ2-5; TRBD2 aligns across 10 bases. DNA for the CDR3: TGTGCCAGCAGTTACCGCCGACTAGCGGGTGGTGTTGGGACCCAGTACTTC. This gives the protein CASSYRRLAGGVGTQYF.